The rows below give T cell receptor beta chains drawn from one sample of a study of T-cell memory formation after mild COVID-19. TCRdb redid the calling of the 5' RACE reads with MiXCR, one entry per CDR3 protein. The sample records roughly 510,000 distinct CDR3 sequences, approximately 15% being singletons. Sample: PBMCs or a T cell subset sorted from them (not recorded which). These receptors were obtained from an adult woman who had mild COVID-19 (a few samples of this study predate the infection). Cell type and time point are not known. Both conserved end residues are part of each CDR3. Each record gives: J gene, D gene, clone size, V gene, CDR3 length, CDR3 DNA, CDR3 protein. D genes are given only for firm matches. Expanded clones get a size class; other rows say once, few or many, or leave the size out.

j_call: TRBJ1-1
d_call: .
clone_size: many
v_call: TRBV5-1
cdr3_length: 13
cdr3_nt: TGCGCCAGCAGCGTTCTGGGGAACACTGAAGCTTTCTTT
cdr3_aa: CASSVLGNTEAFF

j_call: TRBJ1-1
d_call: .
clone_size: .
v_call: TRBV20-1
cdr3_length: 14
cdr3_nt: TGCAGTGCTAGGACCGGGACATCGAACACTGAAGCTTTCTTT
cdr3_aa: CSARTGTSNTEAFF

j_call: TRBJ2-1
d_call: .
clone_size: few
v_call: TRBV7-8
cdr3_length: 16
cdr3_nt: TGTGCCAGCAGCCCGGGAAAGGGGAGACTAAACAATGAGCAGTTCTTC
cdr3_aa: CASSPGKGRLNNEQFF

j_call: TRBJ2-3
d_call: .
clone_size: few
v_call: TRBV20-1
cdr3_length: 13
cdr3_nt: TGCAGTGCTAGAGACGGGAGCACAGATACGCAGTATTTT
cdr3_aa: CSARDGSTDTQYF

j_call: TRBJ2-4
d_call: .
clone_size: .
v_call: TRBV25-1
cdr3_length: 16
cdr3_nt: TGTGCCAGCAGTGACCCCCACGGTGGGGTTATGGACATTCAGTACTTC
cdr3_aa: CASSDPHGGVMDIQYF

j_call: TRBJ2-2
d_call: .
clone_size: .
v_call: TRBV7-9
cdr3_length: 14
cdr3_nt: TGTGCCAGCAGCTTAATCCGGGACCGGGGGGAGCTGTTTTTT
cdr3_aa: CASSLIRDRGELFF

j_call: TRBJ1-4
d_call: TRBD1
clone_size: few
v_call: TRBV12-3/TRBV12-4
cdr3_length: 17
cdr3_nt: TGTGCCAGCAGTTTAGGACAGGGGGCCTTAACTAATGAAAAACTGTTTTTT
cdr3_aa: CASSLGQGALTNEKLFF

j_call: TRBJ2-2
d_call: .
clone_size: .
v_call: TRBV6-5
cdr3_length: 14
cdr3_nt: TGTGCCAGCAGCATCAGGGTGAACACCGGGGAGCTGTTTTTT
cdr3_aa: CASSIRVNTGELFF

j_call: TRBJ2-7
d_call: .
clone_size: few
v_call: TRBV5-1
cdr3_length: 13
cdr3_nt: TGCGCCAGCAGCTTGACAACCTCGGCGGAACAGTACTTC
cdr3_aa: CASSLTTSAEQYF

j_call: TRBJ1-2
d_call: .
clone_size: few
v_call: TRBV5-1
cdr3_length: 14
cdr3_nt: TGCGCCAGCAGCTTGGGGGCAGACGTTTATGGCTACACCTTC
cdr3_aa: CASSLGADVYGYTF

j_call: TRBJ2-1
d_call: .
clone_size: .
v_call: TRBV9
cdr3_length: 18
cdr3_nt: TGTGCCAGCAGCGTAGACCCGCCAGGGGCCTCAGGGTACAATGAGCAGTTCTTC
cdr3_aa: CASSVDPPGASGYNEQFF

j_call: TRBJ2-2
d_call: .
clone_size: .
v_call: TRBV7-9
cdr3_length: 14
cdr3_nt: TGTGCCAGCAGCTTATCGGTTACGACCGGGGAGCTGTTTTTT
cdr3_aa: CASSLSVTTGELFF

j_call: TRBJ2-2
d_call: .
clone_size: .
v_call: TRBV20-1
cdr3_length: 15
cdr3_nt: TGCAGTGCTAGTGGGGCCGCCAGAGGGACCGGGGAGCTGTTTTTT
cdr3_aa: CSASGAARGTGELFF

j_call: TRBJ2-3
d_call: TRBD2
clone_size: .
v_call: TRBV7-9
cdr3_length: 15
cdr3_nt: TGTGCCAGCAGTGGCGGGAGGGCCGGCACAGATACGCAGTATTTT
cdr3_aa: CASSGGRAGTDTQYF

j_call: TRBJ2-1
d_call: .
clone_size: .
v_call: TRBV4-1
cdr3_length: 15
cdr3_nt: TGCGCCAGCAGCCACTCTCCTTGGGGGGCCAATGAGCAGTTCTTC
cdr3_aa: CASSHSPWGANEQFF

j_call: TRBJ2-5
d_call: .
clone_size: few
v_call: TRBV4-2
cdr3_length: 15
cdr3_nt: TGTGCCAGCAGCCACCGGGGTATAGCGGAAGAGACCCAGTACTTC
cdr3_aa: CASSHRGIAEETQYF

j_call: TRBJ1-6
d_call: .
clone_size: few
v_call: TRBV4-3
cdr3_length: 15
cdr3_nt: TGCGCCAGCAGCCAAGTCGGTCCCGGGGGTTCACCCCTCCACTTT
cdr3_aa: CASSQVGPGGSPLHF

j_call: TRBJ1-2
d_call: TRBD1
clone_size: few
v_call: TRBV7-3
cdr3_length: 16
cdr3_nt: TGTGCCAGCAGCTTATGTCGCCGGGACAGGGGGTATGGCTACACCTTC
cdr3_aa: CASSLCRRDRGYGYTF

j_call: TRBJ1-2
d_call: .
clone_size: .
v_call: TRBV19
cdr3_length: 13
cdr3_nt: TGTGCCAGTAGTATTGGCAGCAACTATGGCTACACCTTC
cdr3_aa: CASSIGSNYGYTF

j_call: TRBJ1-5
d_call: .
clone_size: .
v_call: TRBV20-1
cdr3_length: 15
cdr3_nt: TGCAGTGCTAGAGCCCTTTCCGTTAGCAATCAGCCCCAGCATTTT
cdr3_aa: CSARALSVSNQPQHF

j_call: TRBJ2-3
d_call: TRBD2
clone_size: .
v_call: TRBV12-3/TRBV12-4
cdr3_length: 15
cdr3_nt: TGTGCCAGCACCCTAGCGGGATGGGACACAGATACGCAGTATTTT
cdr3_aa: CASTLAGWDTDTQYF

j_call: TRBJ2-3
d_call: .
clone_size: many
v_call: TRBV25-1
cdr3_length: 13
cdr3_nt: TGTGCCAGCAGGGGGACGGGGACAGATACGCAGTATTTT
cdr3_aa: CASRGTGTDTQYF

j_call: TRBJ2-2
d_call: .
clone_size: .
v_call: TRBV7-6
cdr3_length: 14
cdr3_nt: TGTGCCAGCAGCTTCGCGGACAACACCGGGGAGCTGTTTTTT
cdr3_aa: CASSFADNTGELFF

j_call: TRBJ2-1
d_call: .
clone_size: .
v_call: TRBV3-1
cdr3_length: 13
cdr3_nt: TGTGCCAGCAGCCAGACTAGGGGGCTCGAGCAGTTCTTC
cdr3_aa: CASSQTRGLEQFF

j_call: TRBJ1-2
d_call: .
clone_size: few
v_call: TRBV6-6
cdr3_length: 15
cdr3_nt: TGTGCCAGCAGTTATCGGACAGTCACCAACTATGGCTACACCTTC
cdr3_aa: CASSYRTVTNYGYTF

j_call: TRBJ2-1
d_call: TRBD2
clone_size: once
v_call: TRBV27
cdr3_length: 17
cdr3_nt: TGTGCCAGCAGTTTTTTAGCGGGTGCATGGGGTTACAATGAGCAGTTCTTC
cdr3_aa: CASSFLAGAWGYNEQFF

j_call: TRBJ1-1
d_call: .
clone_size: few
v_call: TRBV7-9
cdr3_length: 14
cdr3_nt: TGTGCCAGCAGCTTCCGGGCGGAGGCCACTGAAGCTTTCTTT
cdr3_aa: CASSFRAEATEAFF

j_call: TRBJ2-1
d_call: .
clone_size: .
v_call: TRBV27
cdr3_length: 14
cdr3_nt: TGTGCCAGCACCCACAAGTCGGGGTACAATGAGCAGTTCTTC
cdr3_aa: CASTHKSGYNEQFF

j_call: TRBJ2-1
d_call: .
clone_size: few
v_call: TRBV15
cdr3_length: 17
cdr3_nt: TGTGCCACCAGCAGAGTAGTATTGGGGAGCTCCTACAATGAGCAGTTCTTC
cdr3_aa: CATSRVVLGSSYNEQFF

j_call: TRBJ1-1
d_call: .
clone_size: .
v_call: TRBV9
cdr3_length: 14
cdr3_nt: TGTGCCAGCAGCGTAGGAAAGGCGGGTCCTGAAGCTTTCTTT
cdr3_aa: CASSVGKAGPEAFF

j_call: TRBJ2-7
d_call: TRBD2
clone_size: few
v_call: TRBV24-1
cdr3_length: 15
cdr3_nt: TGTGCCACCAGACCCGGGACTAGCGGCTCCTACGAGCAGTACTTC
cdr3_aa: CATRPGTSGSYEQYF

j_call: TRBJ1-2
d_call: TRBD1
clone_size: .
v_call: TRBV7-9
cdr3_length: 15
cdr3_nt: TGTGCCAGCAGCCCGTACAGGGGGCGAATCTATGGCTACACCTTC
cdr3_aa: CASSPYRGRIYGYTF

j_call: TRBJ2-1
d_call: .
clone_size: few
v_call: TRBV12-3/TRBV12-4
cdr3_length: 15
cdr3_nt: TGTGCCAGCAGTTTCCCAGACCCCCCCTACAATGAGCAGTTCTTC
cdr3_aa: CASSFPDPPYNEQFF

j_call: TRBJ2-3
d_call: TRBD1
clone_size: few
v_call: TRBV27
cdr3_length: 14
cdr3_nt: TGTGCCAGCAGTACAGGGGGCGCGGGAGATACGCAGTATTTT
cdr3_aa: CASSTGGAGDTQYF

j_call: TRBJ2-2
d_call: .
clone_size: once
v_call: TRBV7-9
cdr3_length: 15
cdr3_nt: TGTGCCAGCAGCTCCCCTGGCGGGGTAGCCGGGGAGCTGTTTTTT
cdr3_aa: CASSSPGGVAGELFF

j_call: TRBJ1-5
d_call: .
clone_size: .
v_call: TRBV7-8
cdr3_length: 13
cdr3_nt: TGTGCCAGCGCGGGGTTTCGAGATCAGCCCCAGCATTTT
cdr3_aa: CASAGFRDQPQHF

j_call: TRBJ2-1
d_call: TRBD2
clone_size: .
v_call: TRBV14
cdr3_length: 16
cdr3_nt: TGTGCCAGCAGCCAAGATGGGACTAGCGGGAGAGGTGAGCAGTTCTTC
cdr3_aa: CASSQDGTSGRGEQFF

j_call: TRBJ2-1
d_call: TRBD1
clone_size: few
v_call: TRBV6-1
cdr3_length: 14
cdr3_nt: TGTGCCAGCAGTGAAGTGCGACAGGGCCGGGAGCAGTTCTTC
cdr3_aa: CASSEVRQGREQFF

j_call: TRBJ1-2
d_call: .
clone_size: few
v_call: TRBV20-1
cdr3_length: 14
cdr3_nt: TGCAGTGCTAGAGAATTGGACATTAACTATGGCTACACCTTC
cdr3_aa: CSARELDINYGYTF

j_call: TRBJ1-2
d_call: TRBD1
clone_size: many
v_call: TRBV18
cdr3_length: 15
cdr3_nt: TGTGCCAGCTCACCGAAGGGGGCCTTTGACTATGGCTACACCTTC
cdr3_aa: CASSPKGAFDYGYTF

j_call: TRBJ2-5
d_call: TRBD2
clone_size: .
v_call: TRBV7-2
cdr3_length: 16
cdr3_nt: TGTGCCAGCAGCCGTAGGACTAGCGGGAACCAAGAGACCCAGTACTTC
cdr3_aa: CASSRRTSGNQETQYF

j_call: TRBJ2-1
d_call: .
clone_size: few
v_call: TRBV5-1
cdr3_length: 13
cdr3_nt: TGCGCCAGCAGCTTGATGGGTGGCGATGAGCAGTTCTTC
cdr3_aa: CASSLMGGDEQFF

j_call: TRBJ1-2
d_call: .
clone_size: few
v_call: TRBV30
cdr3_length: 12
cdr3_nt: TGTGCCTGGAGTTCTAAACGGGATGGCTACACCTTC
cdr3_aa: CAWSSKRDGYTF

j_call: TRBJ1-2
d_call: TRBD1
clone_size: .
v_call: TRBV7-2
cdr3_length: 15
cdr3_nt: TGTGCCAGCAGCTTACTGGCCAGGGGGACGTCTGGCTACACCTTC
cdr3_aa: CASSLLARGTSGYTF

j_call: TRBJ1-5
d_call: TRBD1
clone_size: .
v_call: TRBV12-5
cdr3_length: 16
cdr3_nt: TGTGCTAGTGGTGTAGGTTACAGGGGGACCGATCAGCCCCAGCATTTT
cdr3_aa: CASGVGYRGTDQPQHF

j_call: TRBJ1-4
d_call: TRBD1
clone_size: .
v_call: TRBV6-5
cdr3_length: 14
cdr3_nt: TGTGCCAGCAGTCCCGACAGGGTTGAAGGAAAACTGTTTTTT
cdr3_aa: CASSPDRVEGKLFF

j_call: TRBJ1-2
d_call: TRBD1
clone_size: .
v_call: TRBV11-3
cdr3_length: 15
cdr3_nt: TGTGCCAGCAGCCTCACCCGACAGGGGTTGTATGGCTACACCTTC
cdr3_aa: CASSLTRQGLYGYTF